Listed below are T cell receptor beta chains from one sample, sequenced in a study of T cell responses to AZD1222 COVID-19 vaccine. The method was immunoSEQ multiplex PCR; TCRdb's version includes in-frame clones alone and lacks a portion of them. This repertoire shows some 170,000 clones, approximately 90% found once; its top ten account for about 3%. The material was peripheral blood, obtained on day 0 of AZD1222 vaccination. The source of these receptors is an adult in good health. The CDR3 runs from the conserved cysteine through the conserved F or W. Fields, in order: clone size, J gene, V gene, D gene, CDR3 protein, CDR3 DNA. The D gene is left open where the match is weak. Clone size is stated in some rows and not others, as once, few, many or a class when expanded.

abundance: -; j_gene: TRBJ2-1; v_gene: TRBV4-1; d_gene: -; CDR3aa: CASSQVYNEQFF; CDR3nt: TGCGCCAGCAGCCAGGTCTACAATGAGCAGTTCTTC
abundance: once; j_gene: TRBJ1-1; v_gene: TRBV6-4; d_gene: -; CDR3aa: CASSARGDTEAFF; CDR3nt: TGTGCCAGCAGTGCTCGTGGAGACACTGAAGCTTTCTTT
abundance: -; j_gene: TRBJ2-1; v_gene: TRBV11-2; d_gene: TRBD2; CDR3aa: CASSSGLAGGYNNEQFF; CDR3nt: TGTGCCAGCAGCTCTGGACTAGCGGGAGGGTACAACAATGAGCAGTTCTTC
abundance: -; j_gene: TRBJ1-3; v_gene: TRBV18; d_gene: -; CDR3aa: CASSRDTHSGNTIYF; CDR3nt: TGTGCCAGCTCCCGAGACACCCACTCTGGAAACACCATATATTTT
abundance: -; j_gene: TRBJ2-1; v_gene: TRBV5-1; d_gene: TRBD2; CDR3aa: CASSRYTSGSSSYNEQFF; CDR3nt: TGCGCCAGCAGCCGGTATACTAGCGGGAGCTCCTCCTACAATGAGCAGTTCTTC
abundance: -; j_gene: TRBJ2-3; v_gene: TRBV5-1; d_gene: -; CDR3aa: CASSLRGVETDTQYF; CDR3nt: TGCGCCAGCAGCCTCAGGGGTGTTGAAACAGATACGCAGTATTTT
abundance: -; j_gene: TRBJ1-3; v_gene: TRBV19; d_gene: -; CDR3aa: CASSMQTGNTIYF; CDR3nt: TGTGCCAGTAGTATGCAGACTGGAAACACCATATATTTT
abundance: -; j_gene: TRBJ2-7; v_gene: TRBV19; d_gene: TRBD1; CDR3aa: CASSSSGTAYEQYF; CDR3nt: TGTGCCAGTAGTTCATCCGGGACAGCCTACGAGCAGTACTTC
abundance: once; j_gene: TRBJ2-5; v_gene: TRBV27; d_gene: -; CDR3aa: CASSLSGLPGVRETQYF; CDR3nt: TGTGCCAGCAGTTTATCGGGGCTTCCAGGGGTTCGGGAGACCCAGTACTTC
abundance: -; j_gene: TRBJ1-1; v_gene: TRBV4-1; d_gene: -; CDR3aa: CASSQFNQGTTEAFF; CDR3nt: TGCGCCAGCAGCCAATTTAATCAGGGAACAACTGAAGCTTTCTTT
abundance: -; j_gene: TRBJ1-6; v_gene: TRBV15; d_gene: -; CDR3aa: CATSGGRGGRGSPLHF; CDR3nt: TGTGCCACCAGCGGCGGTCGGGGGGGCCGGGGCTCACCCCTCCACTTT
abundance: -; j_gene: TRBJ1-2; v_gene: TRBV5-1; d_gene: -; CDR3aa: CASSLETGTDGYTF; CDR3nt: TGCGCCAGCAGCTTGGAAACAGGGACTGATGGCTACACCTTC
abundance: -; j_gene: TRBJ2-1; v_gene: TRBV7-9; d_gene: -; CDR3aa: CASSSQGYNEQFF; CDR3nt: TGTGCCAGCAGCTCCCAGGGGTACAATGAGCAGTTCTTC
abundance: -; j_gene: TRBJ1-4; v_gene: TRBV11-2; d_gene: -; CDR3aa: CASSRVQHNEKLFF; CDR3nt: TGTGCCAGCAGCAGAGTACAGCATAATGAAAAACTGTTTTTT
abundance: -; j_gene: TRBJ1-2; v_gene: TRBV7-6; d_gene: -; CDR3aa: CASSSVGEVTF; CDR3nt: TGTGCCAGCAGCTCAGTTGGTGAGGTCACCTTC
abundance: -; j_gene: TRBJ2-3; v_gene: TRBV14; d_gene: -; CDR3aa: CASSLLGVSTDTQYF; CDR3nt: TGTGCCAGCAGCCTCCTTGGGGTGAGCACAGATACGCAGTATTTT
abundance: -; j_gene: TRBJ2-6; v_gene: TRBV19; d_gene: TRBD2; CDR3aa: CASNAGRGSGANVLTF; CDR3nt: TGTGCCAGTAACGCAGGGAGGGGCTCTGGGGCCAACGTCCTGACTTTC
abundance: -; j_gene: TRBJ2-1; v_gene: TRBV4-2; d_gene: TRBD2; CDR3aa: CASSVAGGPYNEQFF; CDR3nt: TGTGCCAGCAGCGTAGCGGGAGGGCCGTACAATGAGCAGTTCTTC
abundance: -; j_gene: TRBJ2-1; v_gene: TRBV23-1; d_gene: TRBD1; CDR3aa: CASTPPGQDNNEQFF; CDR3nt: TGCGCCAGCACTCCTCCGGGACAGGACAACAATGAGCAGTTCTTC
abundance: -; j_gene: TRBJ1-6; v_gene: TRBV30; d_gene: -; CDR3aa: CAWRRNGTRNSPLHF; CDR3nt: TGTGCCTGGAGACGTAATGGGACCAGAAATTCACCCCTCCACTTT
abundance: -; j_gene: TRBJ1-1; v_gene: TRBV12-3/TRBV12-4; d_gene: -; CDR3aa: CASSIHRYTEAFF; CDR3nt: TGTGCCAGCAGTATACACAGGTACACTGAAGCTTTCTTT
abundance: -; j_gene: TRBJ2-3; v_gene: TRBV7-8; d_gene: TRBD2; CDR3aa: CASSPNYEREGQDTQYF; CDR3nt: TGTGCCAGCAGCCCAAACTACGAGCGGGAGGGACAAGATACGCAGTATTTT
abundance: -; j_gene: TRBJ2-2; v_gene: TRBV7-6; d_gene: TRBD2; CDR3aa: CASSLAVLAGGRTGELFF; CDR3nt: TGTGCCAGCAGCTTAGCGGTGTTAGCGGGAGGGAGGACCGGGGAGCTGTTTTTT
abundance: -; j_gene: TRBJ2-1; v_gene: TRBV5-5; d_gene: TRBD2; CDR3aa: CASSYPPVAGGYNEQFF; CDR3nt: TGTGCCAGCAGCTATCCACCAGTAGCGGGAGGATACAATGAGCAGTTCTTC
abundance: -; j_gene: TRBJ2-7; v_gene: TRBV5-1; d_gene: -; CDR3aa: CASSLGTAGNYEQYF; CDR3nt: TGCGCCAGCAGCTTGGGCACAGCGGGCAACTACGAGCAGTACTTC
abundance: -; j_gene: TRBJ2-6; v_gene: TRBV7-2; d_gene: TRBD2; CDR3aa: CASSLVGLADSSGANVLTF; CDR3nt: TGTGCCAGCAGCTTAGTGGGACTAGCGGATAGCTCTGGGGCCAACGTCCTGACTTTC
abundance: -; j_gene: TRBJ1-1; v_gene: TRBV5-1; d_gene: -; CDR3aa: CASSYGGTMNTEAFF; CDR3nt: TGCGCCAGCAGCTATGGTGGGACGATGAACACTGAAGCTTTCTTT
abundance: -; j_gene: TRBJ2-1; v_gene: TRBV27; d_gene: TRBD2; CDR3aa: CASTGKGTSGYNEQFF; CDR3nt: TGTGCCAGCACTGGGAAAGGGACTAGCGGTTACAATGAGCAGTTCTTC
abundance: -; j_gene: TRBJ1-4; v_gene: TRBV11-2; d_gene: -; CDR3aa: CASSPGHLGYEKLFF; CDR3nt: TGTGCCAGCAGCCCGGGACATTTGGGATATGAAAAACTGTTTTTT
abundance: -; j_gene: TRBJ2-1; v_gene: TRBV12-3/TRBV12-4; d_gene: -; CDR3aa: CASSLIGANEQFF; CDR3nt: TGTGCCAGCAGTTTAATAGGGGCGAATGAGCAGTTCTTC
abundance: once; j_gene: TRBJ2-5; v_gene: TRBV5-1; d_gene: TRBD2; CDR3aa: CASSRAPSGSGETQYF; CDR3nt: TGCGCCAGCAGCCGAGCTCCTAGCGGGAGTGGAGAGACCCAGTACTTC
abundance: -; j_gene: TRBJ1-4; v_gene: TRBV5-1; d_gene: TRBD1; CDR3aa: CASSTGQGAVNNEKLFF; CDR3nt: TGCGCCAGCAGTACGGGACAGGGGGCCGTTAATAATGAAAAACTGTTTTTT
abundance: few; j_gene: TRBJ1-1; v_gene: TRBV19; d_gene: -; CDR3aa: CASSGTRTEAFF; CDR3nt: TGTGCCAGTAGTGGTACCCGCACTGAAGCTTTCTTT
abundance: -; j_gene: TRBJ2-1; v_gene: TRBV5-1; d_gene: -; CDR3aa: CASSTTDEQFF; CDR3nt: TGCGCCAGCAGTACGACCGATGAGCAGTTCTTC
abundance: -; j_gene: TRBJ2-1; v_gene: TRBV30; d_gene: TRBD2; CDR3aa: CAWSVTSGRINEQFF; CDR3nt: TGTGCCTGGAGCGTAACTAGCGGGAGAATTAATGAGCAGTTCTTC
abundance: -; j_gene: TRBJ2-1; v_gene: TRBV15; d_gene: TRBD2; CDR3aa: CATRGLAGVRNEQFF; CDR3nt: TGTGCCACCAGAGGACTAGCGGGAGTAAGGAATGAGCAGTTCTTC
abundance: -; j_gene: TRBJ2-7; v_gene: TRBV3-1/TRBV3-2; d_gene: TRBD2; CDR3aa: CASSPEWGGSFYEQYF; CDR3nt: TGTGCCAGCAGCCCGGAGTGGGGGGGTTCGTTCTACGAGCAGTACTTC
abundance: -; j_gene: TRBJ1-1; v_gene: TRBV11-2; d_gene: -; CDR3aa: CASSFGPTDLNTEAFF; CDR3nt: TGTGCCAGCAGCTTCGGGCCTACCGACCTGAACACTGAAGCTTTCTTT
abundance: -; j_gene: TRBJ2-7; v_gene: TRBV2; d_gene: -; CDR3aa: CASRVLFGTRNYEQYF; CDR3nt: TGTGCCAGCAGGGTCCTTTTCGGAACCCGCAACTACGAGCAGTACTTC
abundance: -; j_gene: TRBJ2-7; v_gene: TRBV6-4; d_gene: TRBD2; CDR3aa: CASRRTSGGTYEQYF; CDR3nt: TGTGCCAGCAGAAGGACTAGCGGGGGTACCTACGAGCAGTACTTC
abundance: -; j_gene: TRBJ1-1; v_gene: TRBV3-1/TRBV3-2; d_gene: -; CDR3aa: CASSPGGDTEAFF; CDR3nt: TGTGCCAGCAGCCCAGGCGGGGACACTGAAGCTTTCTTT
abundance: -; j_gene: TRBJ1-5; v_gene: TRBV10-1; d_gene: -; CDR3aa: CASSQGINQPQHF; CDR3nt: TGCGCCAGCAGCCAGGGAATCAATCAGCCCCAGCATTTT
abundance: -; j_gene: TRBJ2-7; v_gene: TRBV4-1; d_gene: -; CDR3aa: CASSQEGAMDEQYF; CDR3nt: TGCGCCAGCAGCCAAGAAGGCGCTATGGACGAGCAGTACTTC
abundance: -; j_gene: TRBJ2-3; v_gene: TRBV28; d_gene: -; CDR3aa: CASSSGTLADTQYF; CDR3nt: TGTGCCAGCAGTTCCGGGACTCTGGCAGATACGCAGTATTTT
abundance: few; j_gene: TRBJ1-4; v_gene: TRBV24-1; d_gene: -; CDR3aa: CATKIQVTNEKLFF; CDR3nt: TGTGCCACCAAGATACAGGTAACTAATGAAAAACTGTTTTTT
abundance: -; j_gene: TRBJ1-2; v_gene: TRBV5-1; d_gene: TRBD1; CDR3aa: CASSQTGEGYGYTF; CDR3nt: TGCGCCAGCAGCCAGACAGGGGAGGGGTATGGCTACACCTTC
abundance: -; j_gene: TRBJ2-7; v_gene: TRBV4-2; d_gene: -; CDR3aa: CASSQGGQSYEQYF; CDR3nt: TGTGCCAGCAGCCAAGGGGGACAATCCTACGAGCAGTACTTC
abundance: -; j_gene: TRBJ1-3; v_gene: TRBV5-8; d_gene: -; CDR3aa: CASSLPRATGNTIYF; CDR3nt: TGTGCCAGCAGCTTGCCCAGGGCGACTGGAAACACCATATATTTT
abundance: -; j_gene: TRBJ2-1; v_gene: TRBV27; d_gene: -; CDR3aa: CASSLSPGGGNEQFF; CDR3nt: TGTGCCAGCAGTTTATCGCCAGGGGGAGGAAATGAGCAGTTCTTC
abundance: -; j_gene: TRBJ2-1; v_gene: TRBV27; d_gene: -; CDR3aa: CASSLSKAANEQFF; CDR3nt: TGTGCCAGCAGTTTATCGAAGGCGGCCAATGAGCAGTTCTTC
abundance: -; j_gene: TRBJ1-2; v_gene: TRBV7-2; d_gene: -; CDR3aa: CASSPGGNNKNNYGYTF; CDR3nt: TGTGCCAGCAGCCCGGGAGGGAATAATAAGAATAACTATGGCTACACCTTC
abundance: -; j_gene: TRBJ2-7; v_gene: TRBV12-3/TRBV12-4; d_gene: -; CDR3aa: CASSSLGEQYF; CDR3nt: TGTGCCAGCAGTTCTCTGGGCGAGCAGTACTTC
abundance: -; j_gene: TRBJ2-1; v_gene: TRBV30; d_gene: TRBD2; CDR3aa: CAWSVRASGAYNEQFF; CDR3nt: TGTGCCTGGAGTGTACGGGCTAGCGGAGCCTACAATGAGCAGTTCTTC
abundance: -; j_gene: TRBJ2-7; v_gene: TRBV7-9; d_gene: -; CDR3aa: CASSPPLGEQYF; CDR3nt: TGTGCCAGCAGCCCACCCTTGGGAGAGCAGTACTTC
abundance: -; j_gene: TRBJ2-7; v_gene: TRBV2; d_gene: -; CDR3aa: CASSPNSPYEQYF; CDR3nt: TGTGCCAGCAGCCCTAATAGTCCCTACGAGCAGTACTTC
abundance: -; j_gene: TRBJ2-1; v_gene: TRBV9; d_gene: TRBD1; CDR3aa: CASSTGQGAYEQFF; CDR3nt: TGTGCCAGCTCAACCGGACAGGGGGCCTATGAGCAGTTCTTC
abundance: -; j_gene: TRBJ2-7; v_gene: TRBV9; d_gene: -; CDR3aa: CASSPRWGAGEQYF; CDR3nt: TGTGCCAGCAGCCCCCGCTGGGGGGCAGGGGAGCAGTACTTC
abundance: once; j_gene: TRBJ2-7; v_gene: TRBV7-2; d_gene: TRBD2; CDR3aa: CASSLAGGPYEQYF; CDR3nt: TGTGCCAGCAGCTTGGCGGGAGGGCCGTACGAGCAGTACTTC
abundance: -; j_gene: TRBJ1-6; v_gene: TRBV14; d_gene: -; CDR3aa: CASSPTWVNSPLHF; CDR3nt: TGTGCCAGCAGCCCCACATGGGTCAATTCACCCCTCCACTTT
abundance: -; j_gene: TRBJ1-5; v_gene: TRBV2; d_gene: -; CDR3aa: CASSEDVSNQPQHF; CDR3nt: TGTGCCAGCAGTGAAGACGTTAGCAATCAGCCCCAGCATTTT